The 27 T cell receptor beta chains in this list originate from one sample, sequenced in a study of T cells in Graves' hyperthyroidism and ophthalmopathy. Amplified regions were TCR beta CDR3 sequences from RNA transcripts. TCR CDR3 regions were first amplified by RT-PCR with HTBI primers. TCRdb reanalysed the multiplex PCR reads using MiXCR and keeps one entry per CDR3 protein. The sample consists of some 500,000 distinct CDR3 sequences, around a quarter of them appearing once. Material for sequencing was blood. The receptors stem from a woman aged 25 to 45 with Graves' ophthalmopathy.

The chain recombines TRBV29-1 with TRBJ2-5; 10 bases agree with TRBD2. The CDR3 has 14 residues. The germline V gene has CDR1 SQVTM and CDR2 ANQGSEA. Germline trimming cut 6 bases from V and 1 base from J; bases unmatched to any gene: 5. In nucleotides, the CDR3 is TGCAGCGTCCCTAGCGGGAGAGGCCAAGAGACCCAGTACTTC. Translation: CSVPSGRGQETQYF.

The CDR3 region is CSGRGAGGLEAFF. CDR3 nucleotide sequence: TGCAGTGGGAGAGGGGCAGGGGGCCTTGAAGCTTTCTTT. The V and J genes are TRBV20-1 and TRBJ1-1; TRBD1 agrees at 8 bases. The CDR3 spans 13 residues. Trimming at V came to 7 bases and at J to 7 bases, leaving 11 bases not matched to a gene. Germline V gene data show CDR1 as DFQATT and CDR2 as SNEGSKA (reference sequence).

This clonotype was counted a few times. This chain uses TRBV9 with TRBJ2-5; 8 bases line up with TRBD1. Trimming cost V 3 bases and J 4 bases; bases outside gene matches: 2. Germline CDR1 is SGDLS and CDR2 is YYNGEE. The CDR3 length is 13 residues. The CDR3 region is CASSGRGPETQYF. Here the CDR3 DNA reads TGTGCCAGCAGCGGCAGGGGGCCAGAGACCCAGTACTTC.

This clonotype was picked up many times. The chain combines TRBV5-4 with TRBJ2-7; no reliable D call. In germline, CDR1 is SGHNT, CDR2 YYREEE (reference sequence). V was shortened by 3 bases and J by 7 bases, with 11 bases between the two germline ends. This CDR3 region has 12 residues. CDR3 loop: CASSSGGPEQYF. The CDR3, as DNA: TGTGCCAGCAGCTCTGGCGGTCCGGAGCAGTACTTC.

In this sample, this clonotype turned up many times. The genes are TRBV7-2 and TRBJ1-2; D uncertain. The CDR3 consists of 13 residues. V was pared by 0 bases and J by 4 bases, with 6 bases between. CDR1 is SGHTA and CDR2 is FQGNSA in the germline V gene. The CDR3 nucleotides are TGTGCCAGCAGCTTAGCCACCTCCTATGGCTACACCTTC. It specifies CASSLATSYGYTF. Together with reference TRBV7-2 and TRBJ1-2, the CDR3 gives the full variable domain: GAGVSQSPSNKVTEKGKDVELRCDPISGHTALYWYRQSLGQGLEFLIYFQGNSAPDKSGLPSDRFSAERTGGSVSTLTIQRTQQEDSAVYLCASSLATSYGYTFGSGTRLTVV.

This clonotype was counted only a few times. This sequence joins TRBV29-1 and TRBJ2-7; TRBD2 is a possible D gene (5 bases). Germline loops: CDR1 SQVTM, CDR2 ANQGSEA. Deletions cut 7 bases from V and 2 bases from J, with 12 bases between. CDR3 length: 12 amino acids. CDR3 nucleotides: TGCAGCGCGGGCCGGGAAACCTACGAGCAGTACTTC. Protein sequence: CSAGRETYEQYF.

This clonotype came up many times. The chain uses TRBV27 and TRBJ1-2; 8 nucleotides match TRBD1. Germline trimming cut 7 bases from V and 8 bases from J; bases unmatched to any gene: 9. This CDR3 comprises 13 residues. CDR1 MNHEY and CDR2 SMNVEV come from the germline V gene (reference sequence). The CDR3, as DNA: TGTGCCAGCAAGCGGCAGGGGGCGCGGGGCTACACCTTC. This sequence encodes CASKRQGARGYTF.

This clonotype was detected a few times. As DNA, the CDR3 is TGTGCCAGCAGCTTAGACTTTAGTCGCCCCTGGGGCACAGATACGCAGTATTTT. It is translated as CASSLDFSRPWGTDTQYF. This chain joins TRBV11-2 and TRBJ2-3; the D is unclear. The CDR3 has 18 residues. The germline V gene has CDR1 SGHAT and CDR2 FQNNGV. Trimming left V 0 bases short and J 1 base short, with 17 bases between.

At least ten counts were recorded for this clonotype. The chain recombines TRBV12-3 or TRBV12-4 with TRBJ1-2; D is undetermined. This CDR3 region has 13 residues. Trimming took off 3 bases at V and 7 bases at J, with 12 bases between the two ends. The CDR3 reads CASSFGRMSGYTF. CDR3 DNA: TGTGCCAGCAGTTTTGGGAGGATGAGTGGCTACACCTTC.

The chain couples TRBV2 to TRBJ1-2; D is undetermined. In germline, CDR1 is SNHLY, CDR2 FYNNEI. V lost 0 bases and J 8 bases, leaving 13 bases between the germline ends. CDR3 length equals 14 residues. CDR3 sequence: CASSEATGLGGYTF. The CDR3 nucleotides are TGTGCCAGCAGTGAAGCGACGGGCCTGGGAGGCTACACCTTC.

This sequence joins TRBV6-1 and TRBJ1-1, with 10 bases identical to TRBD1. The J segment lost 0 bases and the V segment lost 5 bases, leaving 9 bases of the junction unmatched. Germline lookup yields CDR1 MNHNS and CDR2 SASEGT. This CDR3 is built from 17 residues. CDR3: CASSPPGQGFMNTEAFF. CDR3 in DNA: TGTGCCAGCAGTCCGCCGGGACAGGGGTTTATGAACACTGAAGCTTTCTTT.

CDR3 sequence (DNA): TGTGCCAGCAGGGCCGTCGACAGGGGGCAAACTGAAGCTTTCTTT. This translates into CASRAVDRGQTEAFF. The chain recombines TRBV6-1 with TRBJ1-1; the match to TRBD1 covers 10 bases. CDR1 is MNHNS and CDR2 is SASEGT in the germline V gene. Unmatched junction bases numbered 9, after V lost 6 bases and J lost 5 bases. The CDR3 length is 15 residues.

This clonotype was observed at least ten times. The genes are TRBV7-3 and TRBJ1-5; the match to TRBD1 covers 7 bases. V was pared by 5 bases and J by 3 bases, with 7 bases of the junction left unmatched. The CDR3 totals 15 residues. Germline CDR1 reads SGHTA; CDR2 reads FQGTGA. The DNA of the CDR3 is TGTGCCAGCAGCCGAGGGACAGTGGACAATCAGCCCCAGCATTTT. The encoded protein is CASSRGTVDNQPQHF.

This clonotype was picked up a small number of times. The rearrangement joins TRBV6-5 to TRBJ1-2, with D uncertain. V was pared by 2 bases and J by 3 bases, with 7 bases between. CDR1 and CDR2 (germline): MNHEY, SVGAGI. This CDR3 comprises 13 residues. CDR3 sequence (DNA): TGTGCCAGCAGTTACGAGGCTTACTATGGCTACACCTTC. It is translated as CASSYEAYYGYTF.

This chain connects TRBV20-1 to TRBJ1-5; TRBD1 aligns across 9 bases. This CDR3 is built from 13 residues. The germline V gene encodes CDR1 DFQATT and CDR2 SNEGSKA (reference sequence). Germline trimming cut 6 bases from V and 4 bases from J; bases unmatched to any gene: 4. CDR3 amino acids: CSAPGQGNQPQHF. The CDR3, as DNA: TGCAGTGCCCCGGGACAGGGAAATCAGCCCCAGCATTTT.

The CDR3 nucleotides read TGCGCCAGCAGCTCCGGGGACAGTTTCGGCTACGAGCAGTACTTC. It codes for CASSSGDSFGYEQYF. The rearrangement joins TRBV5-1 to TRBJ2-7, with 7 nucleotides matching TRBD1. Germline trimming cut 3 bases from V and 3 bases from J; bases unmatched to any gene: 9. Germline V gives CDR1 SGHRS, CDR2 YFSETQ. The CDR3 extends over 15 amino acids.

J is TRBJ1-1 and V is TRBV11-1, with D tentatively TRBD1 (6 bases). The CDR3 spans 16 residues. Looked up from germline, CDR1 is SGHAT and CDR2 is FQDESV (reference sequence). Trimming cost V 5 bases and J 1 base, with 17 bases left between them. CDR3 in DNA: TGTGCCAGCAGCGTTCACAGGGTGCCCCAGAACACTGAAGCTTTCTTT. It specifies CASSVHRVPQNTEAFF.

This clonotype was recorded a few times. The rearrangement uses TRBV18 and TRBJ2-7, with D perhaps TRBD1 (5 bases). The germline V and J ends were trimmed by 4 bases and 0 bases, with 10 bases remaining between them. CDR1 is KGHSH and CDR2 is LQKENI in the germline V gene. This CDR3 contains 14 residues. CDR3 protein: CASSLGEPSYEQYF. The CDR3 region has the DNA TGTGCCAGCTCACTAGGGGAACCCTCCTACGAGCAGTACTTC.

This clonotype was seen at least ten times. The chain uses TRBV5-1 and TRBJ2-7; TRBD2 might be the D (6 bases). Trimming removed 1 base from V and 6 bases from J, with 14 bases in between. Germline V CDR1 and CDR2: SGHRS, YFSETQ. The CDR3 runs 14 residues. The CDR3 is CASSLTSSPIEQYF. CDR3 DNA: TGCGCCAGCAGCTTGACTAGCTCCCCTATCGAGCAGTACTTC.

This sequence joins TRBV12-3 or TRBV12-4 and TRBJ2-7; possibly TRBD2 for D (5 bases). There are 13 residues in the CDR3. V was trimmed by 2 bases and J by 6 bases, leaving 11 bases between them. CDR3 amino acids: CASSLRSRGEQYF. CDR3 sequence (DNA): TGTGCCAGCAGTTTAAGATCCCGGGGCGAGCAGTACTTC.

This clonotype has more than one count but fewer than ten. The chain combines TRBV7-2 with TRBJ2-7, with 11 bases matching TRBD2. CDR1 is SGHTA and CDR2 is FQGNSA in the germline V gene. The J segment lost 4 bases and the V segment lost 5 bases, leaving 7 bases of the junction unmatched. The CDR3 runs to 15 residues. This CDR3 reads CASSIPTSGVYEQYF. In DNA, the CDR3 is TGTGCCAGCAGCATCCCGACTAGCGGGGTTTACGAGCAGTACTTC.

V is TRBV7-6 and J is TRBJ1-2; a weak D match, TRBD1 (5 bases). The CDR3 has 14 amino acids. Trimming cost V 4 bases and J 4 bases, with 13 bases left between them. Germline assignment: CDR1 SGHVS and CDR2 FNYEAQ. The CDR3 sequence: CASSSGRGSYGYTF. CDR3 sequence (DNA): TGTGCCAGCAGCTCAGGTCGGGGGAGCTATGGCTACACCTTC.

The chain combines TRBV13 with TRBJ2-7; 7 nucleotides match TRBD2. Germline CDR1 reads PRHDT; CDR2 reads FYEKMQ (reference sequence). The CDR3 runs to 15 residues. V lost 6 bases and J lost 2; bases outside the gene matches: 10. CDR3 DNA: TGTGCCAGCAGTTACGCGCGGGGGTCGGCCTACGAGCAGTACTTC. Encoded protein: CASSYARGSAYEQYF.

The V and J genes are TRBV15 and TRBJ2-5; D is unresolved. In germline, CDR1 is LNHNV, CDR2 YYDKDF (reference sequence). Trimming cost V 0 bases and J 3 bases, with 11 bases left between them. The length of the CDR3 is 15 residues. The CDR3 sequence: CATSRDGRVEETQYF. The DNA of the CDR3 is TGTGCCACCAGCAGAGATGGTCGGGTAGAAGAGACCCAGTACTTC.

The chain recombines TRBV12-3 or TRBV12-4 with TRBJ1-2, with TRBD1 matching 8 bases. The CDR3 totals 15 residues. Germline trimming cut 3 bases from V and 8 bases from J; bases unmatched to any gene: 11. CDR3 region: CASSFGGQGAGGYTF. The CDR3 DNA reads TGTGCCAGCAGTTTTGGGGGTCAGGGGGCTGGAGGCTACACCTTC.

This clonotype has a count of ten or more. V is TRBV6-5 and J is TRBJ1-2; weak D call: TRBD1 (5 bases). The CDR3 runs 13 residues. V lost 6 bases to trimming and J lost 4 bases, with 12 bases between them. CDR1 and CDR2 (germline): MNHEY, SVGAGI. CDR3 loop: CASRAGTVYGYTF. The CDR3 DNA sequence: TGTGCCAGCAGGGCCGGGACGGTCTATGGCTACACCTTC.

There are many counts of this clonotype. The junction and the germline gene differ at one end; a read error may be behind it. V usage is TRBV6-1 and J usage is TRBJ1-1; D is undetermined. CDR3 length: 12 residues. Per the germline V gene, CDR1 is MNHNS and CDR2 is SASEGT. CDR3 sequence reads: CASSGPDTEASF. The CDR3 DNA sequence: TGTGCCAGCAGTGGCCCAGACACTGAAGCTTCCTTT.